This TCR beta chain was sequenced during a study of neoadjuvant nivolumab and ipilimumab in lung cancer. This table comes from immunoSEQ multiplex PCR, and its TCRdb copy is limited to in-frame clones, with some not included. Of tens of thousands of clones in the sample, roughly 84% are singletons; the top ten hold more than 20%. The CDR3 extends over 15 amino acids. Trimming took 3 bases from V and 1 from J, leaving 10 bases between them. Germline loops: CDR1 KGHSH, CDR2 LQKENI. The sample here was peripheral blood, taken before neoadjuvant nivolumab, alone or with ipilimumab. This TCR was recovered from an adult with non-small cell lung cancer. The chain uses TRBV18 and TRBJ1-5; tentative D call: TRBD1 (5 bases). This CDR3 reads CASSPSRVSNQPQHF. In nucleotides, the CDR3 is TGTGCCAGCTCACCGTCCAGGGTGAGCAATCAGCCCCAGCATTTT.